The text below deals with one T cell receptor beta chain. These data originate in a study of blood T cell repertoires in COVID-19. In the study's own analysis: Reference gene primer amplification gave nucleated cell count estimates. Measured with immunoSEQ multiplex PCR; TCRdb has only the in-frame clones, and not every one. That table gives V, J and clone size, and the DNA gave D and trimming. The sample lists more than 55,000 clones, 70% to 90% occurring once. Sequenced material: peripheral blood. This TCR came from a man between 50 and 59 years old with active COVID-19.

This CDR3 reads CASSFWGGETQYF. DNA for the CDR3: TGTGCCAGCAGCTTTTGGGGAGGGGAGACCCAGTACTTC. The rearrangement links TRBV5-4 to TRBJ2-5; 7 nucleotides line up with TRBD2. Trimming cost V 2 bases and J 5 bases; bases outside gene matches: 3. Looked up from germline, CDR1 is SGHNT and CDR2 is YYREEE (reference sequence). The CDR3 consists of 13 residues.